This record concerns one TCR beta chain sequence. The method was immunoSEQ multiplex PCR; TCRdb's version includes in-frame clones alone and lacks a portion of them. Among 200,000 or so clones, 75% to 90% were seen once, and the ten largest hold around 3.8%. The data were taken from a study of blood T cell repertoires in COVID-19. The CDR3 runs to 16 residues. The germline V gene has CDR1 MNHNY and CDR2 SVGAGI (reference sequence). The V gene lost 2 bases and the J gene lost 3 bases, with 16 bases spanning the gap. Participants came from under 30 US areas, aged roughly 18 to 95 years. Participants had their cohort set by participant-reported clinical history.

The chain carries TRBV6-6 and TRBJ1-1, with D unclear. Sequencing was carried out using PBMCs or T cells enriched from blood (not recorded which). The TCR sequence derives from a woman in her thirties or forties with acute COVID-19. CDR3 coding DNA: TGTGCCAGCAGTTACCCACGAGGGCTTGGGGACACTGAAGCTTTCTTT. This codes for CASSYPRGLGDTEAFF.